This T cell receptor beta chain was sequenced for a study of shared clonotypes between healthy human individuals. Profiling relied on immunoSEQ multiplex PCR, and the TCRdb table lists in-frame clones only, not all of them. The sample gives about 2.4 million clones, just over 90% of which show up once; more than 0.12% is in the top ten. Trimming took off 3 bases at V and 3 bases at J, with 11 bases between the two ends. The V gene's germline CDR1 is SQVTM and CDR2 ANQGSEA. The CDR3 covers 13 residues. V gene TRBV29-1 combines with J gene TRBJ2-5; D unresolved. Sequenced: naive CD4+ T cells sorted from blood. The subset: CD45RA+ positively selected. This TCR came from a young man in good health. The CDR3 coding sequence is TGCAGCGTTGAGAGAGGCCAAAAAGAGACCCAGTACTTC. Its protein is CSVERGQKETQYF.